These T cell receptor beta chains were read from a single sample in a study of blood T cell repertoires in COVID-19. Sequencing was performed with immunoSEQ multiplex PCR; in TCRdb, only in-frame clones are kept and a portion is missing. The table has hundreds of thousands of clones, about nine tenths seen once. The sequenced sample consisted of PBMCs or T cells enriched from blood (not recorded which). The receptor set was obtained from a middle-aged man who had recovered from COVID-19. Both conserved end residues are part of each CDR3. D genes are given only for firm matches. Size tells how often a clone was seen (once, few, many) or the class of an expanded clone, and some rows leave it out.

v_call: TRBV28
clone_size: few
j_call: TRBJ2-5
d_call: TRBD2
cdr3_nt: TGTGCCAGCAGTCTCAATCCGGGGGAGGGGACCCAGTACTTC
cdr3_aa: CASSLNPGEGTQYF

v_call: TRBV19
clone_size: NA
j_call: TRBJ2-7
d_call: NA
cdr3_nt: TGTGCCAGTAGTGCGGGATTAGCGCTCTACGAGCAGTACTTC
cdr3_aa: CASSAGLALYEQYF

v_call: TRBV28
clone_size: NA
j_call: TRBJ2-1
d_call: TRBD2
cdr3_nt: TGTGCCAGCAGTTCGTTCCCCCCAAGGACTAGCGGGAGCAATGAGCAGTTCTTC
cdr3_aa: CASSSFPPRTSGSNEQFF

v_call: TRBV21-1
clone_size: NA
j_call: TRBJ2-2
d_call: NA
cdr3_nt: TGTGCCAGCAGCTATTTCCGCACCGGGGAGCTGTTTTTT
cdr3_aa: CASSYFRTGELFF

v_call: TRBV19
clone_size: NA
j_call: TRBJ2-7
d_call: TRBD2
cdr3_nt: TGTGCCAGTAGTATCTCCCAGCGGGACCCCTACGAGCAGTACTTC
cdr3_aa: CASSISQRDPYEQYF

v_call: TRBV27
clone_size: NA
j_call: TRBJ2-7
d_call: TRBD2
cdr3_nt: TGTGCCAGCAGTAAAAGCGGGAGCTCCTACGAGCAGTACTTC
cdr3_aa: CASSKSGSSYEQYF

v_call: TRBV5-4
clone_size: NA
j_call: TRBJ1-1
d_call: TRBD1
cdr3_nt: TGTGCCAGCAGCTGGGACAGCGGTGAAGCTTTCTTT
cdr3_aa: CASSWDSGEAFF

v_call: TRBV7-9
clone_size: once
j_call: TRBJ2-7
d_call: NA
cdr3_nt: TGTGCCAGCAGCTTAGCGCTGGGCAGACCCTCCTACGAGCAGTACTTC
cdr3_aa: CASSLALGRPSYEQYF

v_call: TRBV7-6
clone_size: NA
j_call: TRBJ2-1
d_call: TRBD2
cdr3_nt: TGTGCCAGCAGGGTAGCGGGAGGGCCAGGGGATGAGCAGTTCTTC
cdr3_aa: CASRVAGGPGDEQFF

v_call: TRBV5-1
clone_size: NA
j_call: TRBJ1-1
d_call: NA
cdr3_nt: TGCGCCAGCAGCGAGGGCCCGGGGAACACTGAAGCTTTCTTT
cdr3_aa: CASSEGPGNTEAFF

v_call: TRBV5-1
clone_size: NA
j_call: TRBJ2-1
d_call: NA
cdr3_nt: TGCGCCAGCAGCTTGAAGGGGGATGGCGAGGATGAGCAGTTCTTC
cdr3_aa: CASSLKGDGEDEQFF

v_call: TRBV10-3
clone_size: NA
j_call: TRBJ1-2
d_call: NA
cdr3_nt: TGTGCCATCAGTGATCGGTATGGCTACACCTTC
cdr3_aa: CAISDRYGYTF

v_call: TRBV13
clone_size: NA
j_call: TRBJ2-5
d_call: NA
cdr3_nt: TGTGCCAGCAGCTTACGTGAGAAGGAGACCCAGTACTTC
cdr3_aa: CASSLREKETQYF

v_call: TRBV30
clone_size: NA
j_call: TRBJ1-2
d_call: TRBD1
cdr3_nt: TGTGCCTGGAATCCAGGGGGCTTTAGGGGCTACACCTTC
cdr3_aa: CAWNPGGFRGYTF

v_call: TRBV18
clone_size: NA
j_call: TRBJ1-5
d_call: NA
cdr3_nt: TGTGCCAGCTCAGTGGGACTGGGGGACCTGGGGCCCCAGCATTTT
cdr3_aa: CASSVGLGDLGPQHF

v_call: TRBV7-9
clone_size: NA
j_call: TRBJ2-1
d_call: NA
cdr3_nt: TGTGCCAGCAGAGTGGGGATGGGGCTAGGGGAGCAGTTCTTC
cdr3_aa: CASRVGMGLGEQFF

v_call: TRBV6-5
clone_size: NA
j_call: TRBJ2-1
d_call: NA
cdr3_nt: TGTGCCAGCAGTTCCCAAGCCCAGGGGGGCTATGAGCAGTTCTTC
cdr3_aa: CASSSQAQGGYEQFF

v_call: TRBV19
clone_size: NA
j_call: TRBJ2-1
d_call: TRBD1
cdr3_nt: TGTGCCAGTAGTATCGGGGCAGGGGGCAAGAATGAGCAGTTCTTC
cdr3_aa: CASSIGAGGKNEQFF

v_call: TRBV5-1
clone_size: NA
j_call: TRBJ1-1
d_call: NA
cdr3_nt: TGCGCCAGCAGCTTGGTGGGGGGGTCGCCCGACACTGAAGCTTTCTTT
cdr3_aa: CASSLVGGSPDTEAFF

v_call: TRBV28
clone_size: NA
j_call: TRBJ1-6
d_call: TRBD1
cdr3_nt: TGTGCCAGCAGTTTGGGGACAGGGGTTTCACCCCTCCACTTT
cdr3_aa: CASSLGTGVSPLHF

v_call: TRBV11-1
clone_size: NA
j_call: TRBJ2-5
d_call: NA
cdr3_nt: TGTGCCAGCAGCTTACGGATGAGGGAGACCCAGTACTTC
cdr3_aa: CASSLRMRETQYF

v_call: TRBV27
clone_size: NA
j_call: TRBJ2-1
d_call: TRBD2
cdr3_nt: TGTGCCAGCAGTTTAGGGTGGGGGACTAGCTCCAATGAGCAGTTCTTC
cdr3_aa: CASSLGWGTSSNEQFF

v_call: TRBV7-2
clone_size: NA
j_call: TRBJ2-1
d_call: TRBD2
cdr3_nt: TGTGCCAGCAGCCCTTCTGGCAGCGGGGGGGAGGGAGTCAATGAGCAGTTCTTC
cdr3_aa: CASSPSGSGGEGVNEQFF

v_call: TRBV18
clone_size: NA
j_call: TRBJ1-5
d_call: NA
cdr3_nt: TGTGCCAGCTCACCCCGTGACACCAGCAATCAGCCCCAGCATTTT
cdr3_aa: CASSPRDTSNQPQHF

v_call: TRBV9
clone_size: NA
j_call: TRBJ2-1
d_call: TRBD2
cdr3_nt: TGTGCCAGCAGCGAGGAAGCGGGGGCTTCAGGAAATGAGCAGTTCTTC
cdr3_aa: CASSEEAGASGNEQFF

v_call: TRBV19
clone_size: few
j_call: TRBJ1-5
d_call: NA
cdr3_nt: TGTGCCACTAGGGGCAGGAGCAATCAGCCCCAGCATTTT
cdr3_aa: CATRGRSNQPQHF

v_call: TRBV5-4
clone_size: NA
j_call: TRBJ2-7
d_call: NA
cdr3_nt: TGTGCCAGCAGCTTGTCGCCAGGGTCCCACGAGCAGTACTTC
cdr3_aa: CASSLSPGSHEQYF

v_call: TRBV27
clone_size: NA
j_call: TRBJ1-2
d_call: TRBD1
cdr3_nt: TGTGCCAGCAGTTTATCGGGGACAGTTCCCTATGGCTACACCTTC
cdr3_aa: CASSLSGTVPYGYTF

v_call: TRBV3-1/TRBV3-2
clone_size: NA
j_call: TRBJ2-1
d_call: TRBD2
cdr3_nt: TGTGCCAGCAGCCTCCACCCGTCTCCTAGCGGAACCGAGCAGTTCTTC
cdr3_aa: CASSLHPSPSGTEQFF

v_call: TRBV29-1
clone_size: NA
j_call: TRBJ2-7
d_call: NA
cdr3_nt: TGCAGCGTTGGATTGGAGGAGGGCTACGAGCAGTACTTC
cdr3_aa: CSVGLEEGYEQYF

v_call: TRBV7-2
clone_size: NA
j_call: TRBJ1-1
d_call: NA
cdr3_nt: TGTGCCAGCAGCTTACGGGGGAGGTACACTGAAGCTTTCTTT
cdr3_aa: CASSLRGRYTEAFF

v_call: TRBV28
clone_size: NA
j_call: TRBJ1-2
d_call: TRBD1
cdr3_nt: TGTGCCAGCAGACCCAGGGGGCAGTATGGCTACACCTTC
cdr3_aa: CASRPRGQYGYTF

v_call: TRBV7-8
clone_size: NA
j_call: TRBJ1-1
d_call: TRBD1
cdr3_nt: TGTGCCAGCAGCGTGACAGGGGGGAACACTGAAGCTTTCTTT
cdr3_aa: CASSVTGGNTEAFF

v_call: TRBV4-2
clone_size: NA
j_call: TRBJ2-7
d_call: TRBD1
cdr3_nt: TGTGCCAGCAGCCCGGGACAGGCTACCGAGCAGTACTTC
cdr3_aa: CASSPGQATEQYF

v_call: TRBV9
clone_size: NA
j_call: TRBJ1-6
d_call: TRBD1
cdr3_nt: TGTGCCAGCAGCACACGGGACAGCTCTAATTCACCCCTCCACTTT
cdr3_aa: CASSTRDSSNSPLHF

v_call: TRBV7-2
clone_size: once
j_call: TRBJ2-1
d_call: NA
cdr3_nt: TGTGCCAGCAGTTCCGGGAGCTACTTCAATGAGCAGTTCTTC
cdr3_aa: CASSSGSYFNEQFF

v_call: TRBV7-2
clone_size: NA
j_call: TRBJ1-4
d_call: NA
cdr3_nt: TGTGCCAGCAGCGTCCGCGGGGGCGGTACCGAAAAACTGTTTTTT
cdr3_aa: CASSVRGGGTEKLFF

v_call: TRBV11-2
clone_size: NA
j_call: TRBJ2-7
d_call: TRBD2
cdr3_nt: TGTGCCAGCAGCTTTAAAGCTGGAGCGGGAGGAGGCGAGCAGTACTTC
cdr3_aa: CASSFKAGAGGGEQYF

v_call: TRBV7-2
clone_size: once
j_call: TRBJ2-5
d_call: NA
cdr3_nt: TGTGCCAGCAGTCAAAGGCGGATAGCGCAAAAAGAGACCCAGTACTTC
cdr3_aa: CASSQRRIAQKETQYF

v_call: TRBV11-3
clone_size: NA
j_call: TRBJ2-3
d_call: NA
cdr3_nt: TGTGCCAGCAGCTTAGACGCAGATACGCAGTATTTT
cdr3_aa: CASSLDADTQYF

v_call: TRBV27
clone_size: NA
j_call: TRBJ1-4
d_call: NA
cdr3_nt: TGTGCCAGCTTAAAAGATCCCGGGGATGAAAAACTGTTTTTT
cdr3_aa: CASLKDPGDEKLFF

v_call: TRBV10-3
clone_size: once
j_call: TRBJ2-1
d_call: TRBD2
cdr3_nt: TGTGCCATCAAAGGTAGCGGGGGGAGAAACAATGAGCAGTTCTTC
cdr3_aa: CAIKGSGGRNNEQFF

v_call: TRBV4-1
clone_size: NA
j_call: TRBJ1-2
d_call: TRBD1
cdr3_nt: TGCGCCAGCAGCCAGAGACCGGGGACAGGGTCCTATGGCTACACCTTC
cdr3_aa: CASSQRPGTGSYGYTF

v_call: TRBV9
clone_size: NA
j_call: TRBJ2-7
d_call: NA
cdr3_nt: TGTGCCAGCAGCGTAGTCCCAGGGGTCTCCTACGAGCAGTACTTC
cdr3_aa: CASSVVPGVSYEQYF

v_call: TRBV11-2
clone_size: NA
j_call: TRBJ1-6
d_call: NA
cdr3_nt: TGTGCCAGCAGCTGGGGCAGAAGCGACTATAATTCACCCCTCCACTTT
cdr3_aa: CASSWGRSDYNSPLHF

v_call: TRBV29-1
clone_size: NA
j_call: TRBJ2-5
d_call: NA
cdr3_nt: TGCAGCGTTGATGGTGGGGCAGAAGAGACCCAGTACTTC
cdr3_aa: CSVDGGAEETQYF

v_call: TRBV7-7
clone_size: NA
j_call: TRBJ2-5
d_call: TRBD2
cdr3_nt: TGTGCTAGCAGCTTAGGACTAGCGGGACAAGAGACCCAGTACTTC
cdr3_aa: CASSLGLAGQETQYF